The rows below give T cell receptor beta chains drawn from one sample of a study of T-cell reconstitution after alpha-beta-depleted transplantation in children. TCRdb redid the calling of the PCR reads with MiXCR, one entry per CDR3 protein. This table holds almost 250,000 distinct CDR3 sequences, roughly 25% found once. This specimen consisted of PBMCs, obtained before TCRalphabeta/CD19-depleted stem cell transplant. The receptors originated from a girl aged 2 to 10 with Fanconi anemia, due to receive a stem cell transplant. CDR3s include the opening cysteine and the closing phenylalanine or tryptophan.

J gene | V gene | CDR3 protein
TRBJ1-1 | TRBV7-9 | CAMTAERNTEAFF
TRBJ2-3 | TRBV21-1 | CASSKGGGHPDTDTQYF
TRBJ2-7 | TRBV29-1 | CSADGPGPTYEQYF
TRBJ2-5 | TRBV29-1 | CSVDASRETQYF
TRBJ1-6 | TRBV4-1 | CASSQVLRPYSPLHF
TRBJ2-7 | TRBV28 | CASSHRAYEQYF
TRBJ2-3 | TRBV7-2 | CASPKLPSSTDTQYF
TRBJ2-5 | TRBV20-1 | CSANDPKGQETQYF
TRBJ1-1 | TRBV20-1 | CSAQDSLNTEAFF
TRBJ1-5 | TRBV20-1 | CSAGGGRPPQHF
TRBJ2-4 | TRBV29-1 | CSVLTGAKNIQYF
TRBJ2-5 | TRBV20-1 | CRPREKETQYF
TRBJ1-1 | TRBV7-8 | CASSLDTYGNTEAFF
TRBJ2-7 | TRBV6-5 | CASSFGGNSYEQYF
TRBJ2-5 | TRBV20-1 | CSAWTDRQETQYF
TRBJ2-1 | TRBV4-1 | CASSQQGLAGDNEQFF
TRBJ2-1 | TRBV20-1 | CSASSTNEQFF
TRBJ2-5 | TRBV27 | CASSPPGGTQYF
TRBJ2-7 | TRBV30 | CAWRGSRPYEQYF
TRBJ2-6 | TRBV6-5 | CASSWTGGAGANVLTF
TRBJ1-5 | TRBV12-3/TRBV12-4 | CASSGLGQPQHF
TRBJ2-2 | TRBV7-3 | CASSEPRPSGTGELFF
TRBJ1-3 | TRBV29-1 | CSVDPGQGPPGNTIYF
TRBJ2-1 | TRBV18 | CASSHQGGKNNEQFF
TRBJ2-3 | TRBV7-3 | CASSSWTSGSGSPTDTQYF
TRBJ2-5 | TRBV20-1 | CSARAKETQYF
TRBJ1-2 | TRBV10-3 | CAINPRTGASGGYTF
TRBJ1-2 | TRBV29-1 | CSVTGKDYGYTF
TRBJ2-6 | TRBV7-9 | CASSLMGQGSGANVLTF
TRBJ2-3 | TRBV6-1 | CASPPGQGNTDTQYF
TRBJ2-1 | TRBV29-1 | CHAASVGYNEQFF
TRBJ2-1 | TRBV7-3 | CASSLLVQGEQFF
TRBJ2-7 | TRBV29-1 | CSVEVYSGGEQYF
TRBJ2-5 | TRBV20-1 | CSASGGKETQYF
TRBJ1-6 | TRBV20-1 | CSAGSLHF
TRBJ1-2 | TRBV20-1 | CSGTPGDYGYTF
TRBJ2-7 | TRBV20-1 | CSARDGGLAGGLFDYEQYF
TRBJ2-1 | TRBV18 | CASSMGYNEQFF
TRBJ2-7 | TRBV5-1 | CASSFKGVGPSYEQYF
TRBJ2-2 | TRBV7-3 | CASSPGLRLGELFF
TRBJ2-3 | TRBV7-2 | CASSSLAGGLADTQYF
TRBJ2-5 | TRBV7-6 | CASSYRLAGQETQYF
TRBJ2-3 | TRBV20-1 | CSAVVTDTQYF
TRBJ2-3 | TRBV20-1 | CSASNGRADTQYF
TRBJ2-1 | TRBV6-5 | CASSYLQGLGLLNYNEQFF
TRBJ2-3 | TRBV7-2 | CASSLSGPSTDTQYF
TRBJ2-3 | TRBV20-1 | CSAETGTSSTDTQYF
TRBJ2-7 | TRBV7-9 | CASSLAPQGSSYEQYF
TRBJ2-1 | TRBV10-3 | CAISESVEGNEQFF
TRBJ2-3 | TRBV24-1 | CATSDFKSGERADTQYF
TRBJ2-1 | TRBV2 | CASPIDHDRSAYNEQFF
TRBJ2-7 | TRBV10-3 | CAISDPGTGATYEQYF